The sequence of this T cell receptor (beta chain) was determined in a study of T cell responses to AZD1222 COVID-19 vaccine. General observations from the study: A rise in Spike-specific TCR breadth and depth followed two AZD1222 doses. White British donors predominated, females outnumbered males, and clonal diversity was possibly underestimated. Spike was spanned by vaccine-associated CD4 TCRs, which were dominant at 160-218 and 743-854. Repertoires were obtained solely post-peak T cell response.

Regarding this clone: Its antigen is not identified.

Measured with immunoSEQ multiplex PCR; TCRdb has only the in-frame clones, and not every one. The sample lists 90,000 to 110,000 clones, around 90% seen once, with about 13% in the top ten. Trimming at V came to 1 base and at J to 0 bases, leaving 8 bases not matched to a gene. In germline, CDR1 is MNHEY, CDR2 SMNVEV (reference sequence). This CDR3 contains 17 residues. The input for sequencing was peripheral blood, taken on day 0 of MenACWY control vaccination. This sequence originates from an adult in good health. The rearrangement uses TRBV27 and TRBJ1-1, with TRBD1 matching over 7 bases. CDR3 sequence (DNA): TGTGCCAGCAGTTTATACCCGGGACAGACCATGAACACTGAAGCTTTCTTT. It codes for CASSLYPGQTMNTEAFF.